Detailed here is one TCR beta chain. Its antigen remains unidentified. The CDR3 extends 3 residues past the end of the read, so its final part is completed from the germline J gene. This CDR3 has 21 amino acids. Deletions cut 3 bases from V and 7 bases from J, with 34 bases between. Sequenced by immunoSEQ multiplex PCR; TCRdb stores in-frame clones only, minus some. The sample lists about 74,000 clones, none appearing once, the ten largest making up under 1%. This entry belongs to a study of T cell clonality in common variable immunodeficiency. Study results and limitations: In common variable immunodeficiency, TCR beta chains reportedly carried fewer deletions and N-nucleotide insertions.

Sequenced material: peripheral blood mononuclear cells. This TCR was sampled from a person aged 18-69 years in good health. The rearrangement joins TRBV7-1 to TRBJ2-1, with D possibly being TRBD1 or TRBD2 (6 bases each). TRBV7-1 is an ORF for which the function is uncertain. The sequenced part of the CDR3 DNA is TGTGCCAGCAGCTCGCGTCCGACAGGTCCCCGTCTGGCGGGAAAGAGAAATGAG. This encodes CASSSRPTGPRLAGKRNE. The entire CDR3 sequence reads CASSSRPTGPRLAGKRNEQFF.